The rows below give T cell receptor beta chains drawn from one sample of a study of blood T cells in healthy people across ages. TCRdb re-called the 5' RACE reads with MiXCR, one entry per CDR3 protein. Here the sample spans around 1,700,000 distinct CDR3 sequences, roughly 30% being singletons. The sequenced sample consisted of blood. The receptors originated from a woman aged 25 to 39 in good health. The CDR3 runs from the conserved cysteine through the conserved F or W. Fields, in order: J gene, V gene, clone size, D gene, CDR3 length, CDR3 DNA, CDR3 protein. A D gene is named only where the DNA matches it firmly. For some rows the clone size is stated as once, few or many, or as a class when expanded; others skip it.

j_call: TRBJ2-1
v_call: TRBV6-2/TRBV6-3
clone_size: -
d_call: TRBD2
cdr3_length: 21
cdr3_nt: TGTGCCAGCAGCTTAACCACTAGCGGGGGGGCCAGGGCCTCACTCAACAATGAGCAGTTCTTC
cdr3_aa: CASSLTTSGGARASLNNEQFF

j_call: TRBJ2-3
v_call: TRBV5-1
clone_size: -
d_call: TRBD2
cdr3_length: 16
cdr3_nt: TGCGCCAGCAGCTTCCTAGCGGGGGGGAATACAGATACGCAGTATTTT
cdr3_aa: CASSFLAGGNTDTQYF

j_call: TRBJ2-7
v_call: TRBV4-1
clone_size: many
d_call: -
cdr3_length: 11
cdr3_nt: TGCGCCAGCGCACGAGAGGGGGAGCAGTACTTC
cdr3_aa: CASAREGEQYF

j_call: TRBJ2-1
v_call: TRBV5-1
clone_size: few
d_call: TRBD2
cdr3_length: 17
cdr3_nt: TGCGCCAGCAGCTTGGGGACTAGCGGGGGGCCCTACAATGAGCAGTTCTTC
cdr3_aa: CASSLGTSGGPYNEQFF

j_call: TRBJ2-7
v_call: TRBV6-5
clone_size: many
d_call: -
cdr3_length: 14
cdr3_nt: TGTGCCAGCAGTTATGCAGACAGACCCTACGAGCAGTACTTC
cdr3_aa: CASSYADRPYEQYF

j_call: TRBJ2-1
v_call: TRBV6-5
clone_size: many
d_call: TRBD2
cdr3_length: 15
cdr3_nt: TGTGCCAGCCGACTGACTAGCGATCCCTACAATGAGCAGTTCTTC
cdr3_aa: CASRLTSDPYNEQFF

j_call: TRBJ1-1
v_call: TRBV29-1
clone_size: few
d_call: -
cdr3_length: 12
cdr3_nt: TGCAGCGTTGTCTGGGGTCGAACTGAAGCTTTCTTT
cdr3_aa: CSVVWGRTEAFF

j_call: TRBJ1-1
v_call: TRBV29-1
clone_size: -
d_call: -
cdr3_length: 14
cdr3_nt: TGCAGCGTTGTGGGATTACGACTTGGGGCTGAAGCTTTCTTT
cdr3_aa: CSVVGLRLGAEAFF

j_call: TRBJ1-4
v_call: TRBV29-1
clone_size: once
d_call: -
cdr3_length: 14
cdr3_nt: TGCAGCGTTGAAGGAGAATCACAGGGACAAAAACCGTTTTTT
cdr3_aa: CSVEGESQGQKPFF

j_call: TRBJ2-3
v_call: TRBV7-2
clone_size: few
d_call: TRBD1
cdr3_length: 14
cdr3_nt: TGTGCCAGCAGCTTAAGACAGGGCACGAGTACGCAGTATTTT
cdr3_aa: CASSLRQGTSTQYF

j_call: TRBJ1-4
v_call: TRBV10-3
clone_size: -
d_call: -
cdr3_length: 13
cdr3_nt: TGTGCCACTAGGGGCAGCCGTGGCGAAAAACTGTTTTTT
cdr3_aa: CATRGSRGEKLFF

j_call: TRBJ2-1
v_call: TRBV3-1
clone_size: -
d_call: -
cdr3_length: 14
cdr3_nt: TGTGTCAGCAGCCGCCCGGGAGTCCGCAATGAGCAGTTCTTC
cdr3_aa: CVSSRPGVRNEQFF